The 2 T cell receptor beta chains reported below all come from one sample, sequenced in a study of cytomegalovirus exposure and HLA in healthy donors. The PCR employed 60 Vbeta primers together with 13 Jbeta primers. The method was immunoSEQ multiplex PCR; TCRdb's version includes in-frame clones alone and lacks a portion of them. Of about 260,000 clones in the sample, 84% are singletons; the top ten hold roughly 2%. Specimen: PBMCs. These receptors were obtained from a woman in her thirties or forties in good health and CMV-seropositive.

The chain employs TRBV7-2 and TRBJ2-1; TRBD2 might be the D (6 bases). The ends were cut back, 4 bases at V and 0 bases at J, with 16 bases in the middle. The germline V gene has CDR1 SGHTA and CDR2 FQGNSA. CDR3 size: 17 residues. For the CDR3, the DNA is TGTGCCAGCAGCTCCCCTCCTTCGGGAGACTCCTACAATGAGCAGTTCTTC. Amino acid sequence: CASSSPPSGDSYNEQFF. Combining the CDR3 with reference TRBV7-2 and TRBJ2-1 gives the whole variable domain GAGVSQSPSNKVTEKGKDVELRCDPISGHTALYWYRQSLGQGLEFLIYFQGNSAPDKSGLPSDRFSAERTGGSVSTLTIQRTQQEDSAVYLCASSSPPSGDSYNEQFFGPGTRLTVL.

The CDR3, as DNA: TGTGCCAGCAGCCCTCAACCCGGGACATCCTACGAGCAGTACTTC. It specifies CASSPQPGTSYEQYF. The chain has TRBV5-4 and TRBJ2-7; TRBD1 is a possible D gene (6 bases). CDR3 size: 15 residues. Germline V CDR1 and CDR2: SGHNT, YYREEE (reference sequence). The V and J ends lost 4 bases and 1 base respectively, with 15 bases between them.